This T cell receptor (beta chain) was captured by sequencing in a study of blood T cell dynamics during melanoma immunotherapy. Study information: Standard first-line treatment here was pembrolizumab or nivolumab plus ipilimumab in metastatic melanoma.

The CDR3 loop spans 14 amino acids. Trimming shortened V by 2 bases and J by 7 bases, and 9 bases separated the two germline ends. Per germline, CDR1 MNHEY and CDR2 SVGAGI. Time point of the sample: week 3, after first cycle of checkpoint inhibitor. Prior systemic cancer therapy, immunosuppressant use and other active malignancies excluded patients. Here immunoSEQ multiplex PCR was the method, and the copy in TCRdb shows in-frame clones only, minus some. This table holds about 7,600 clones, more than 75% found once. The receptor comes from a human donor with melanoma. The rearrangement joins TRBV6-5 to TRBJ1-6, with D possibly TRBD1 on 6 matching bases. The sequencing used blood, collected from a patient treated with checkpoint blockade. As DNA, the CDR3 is TGTGCCAGCAGTTACGGGGGGCAGAATTCACCCCTCCACTTT. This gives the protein CASSYGGQNSPLHF.